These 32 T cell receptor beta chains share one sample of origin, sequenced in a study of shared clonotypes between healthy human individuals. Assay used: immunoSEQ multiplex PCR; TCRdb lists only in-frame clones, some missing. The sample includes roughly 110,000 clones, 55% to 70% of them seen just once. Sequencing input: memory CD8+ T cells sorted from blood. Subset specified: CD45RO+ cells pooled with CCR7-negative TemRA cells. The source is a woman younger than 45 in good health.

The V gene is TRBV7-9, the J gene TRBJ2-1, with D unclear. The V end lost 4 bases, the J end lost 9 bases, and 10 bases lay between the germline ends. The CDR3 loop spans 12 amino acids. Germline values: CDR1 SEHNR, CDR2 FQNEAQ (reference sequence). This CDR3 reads CASSSPWSEQFF. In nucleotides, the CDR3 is TGTGCCAGCAGCTCCCCTTGGAGTGAGCAGTTCTTC.

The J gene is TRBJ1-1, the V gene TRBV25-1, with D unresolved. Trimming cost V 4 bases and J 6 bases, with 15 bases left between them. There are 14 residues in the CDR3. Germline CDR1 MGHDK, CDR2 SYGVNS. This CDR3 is CASSGTSTYPEAFF. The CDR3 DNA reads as TGTGCCAGCAGTGGGACTTCTACTTACCCTGAAGCTTTCTTT. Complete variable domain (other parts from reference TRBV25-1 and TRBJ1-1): EADIYQTPRYLVIGTGKKITLECSQTMGHDKMYWYQQDPGMELHLIHYSYGVNSTEKGDLSSESTVSRIRTEHFPLTLESARPSHTSQYLCASSGTSTYPEAFFGQGTRLTVV.

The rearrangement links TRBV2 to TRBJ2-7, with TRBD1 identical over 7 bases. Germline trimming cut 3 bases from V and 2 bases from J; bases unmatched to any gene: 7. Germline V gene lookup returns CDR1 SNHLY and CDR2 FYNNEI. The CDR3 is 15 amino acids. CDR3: CASSEPQGRTYEQYF. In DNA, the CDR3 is TGTGCCAGCAGTGAGCCACAGGGGCGAACCTACGAGCAGTACTTC.

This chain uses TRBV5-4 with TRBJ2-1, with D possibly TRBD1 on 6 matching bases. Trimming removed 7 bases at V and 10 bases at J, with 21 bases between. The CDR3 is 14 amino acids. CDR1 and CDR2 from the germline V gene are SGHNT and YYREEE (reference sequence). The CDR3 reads CASRKAQGVNEQFF. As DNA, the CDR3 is TGTGCCAGCCGCAAGGCACAGGGTGTCAACGAGCAGTTCTTC.

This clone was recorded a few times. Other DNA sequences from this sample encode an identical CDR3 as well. CDR3 bases: TGCAGCGTTGAACGGGAGGCAGGGAATGAGCAGTTCTTC. This encodes CSVEREAGNEQFF. V usage is TRBV29-1 and J usage is TRBJ2-1; 7 nucleotides match TRBD2. Unmatched junction bases numbered 5, after V lost 2 bases and J lost 7 bases. Germline lookup yields CDR1 SQVTM and CDR2 ANQGSEA. The length of the CDR3 is 13 residues.

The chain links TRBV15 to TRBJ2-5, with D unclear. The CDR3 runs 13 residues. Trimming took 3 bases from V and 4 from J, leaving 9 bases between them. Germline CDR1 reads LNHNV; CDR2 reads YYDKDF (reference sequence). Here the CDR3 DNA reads TGTGCCACCAGCAGGGTAATCACAGAGACCCAGTACTTC. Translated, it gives CATSRVITETQYF.

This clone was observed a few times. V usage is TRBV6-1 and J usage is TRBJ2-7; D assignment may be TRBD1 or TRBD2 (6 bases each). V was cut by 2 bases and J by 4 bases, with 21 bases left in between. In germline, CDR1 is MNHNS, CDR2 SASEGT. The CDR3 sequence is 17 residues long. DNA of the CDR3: TGTGCCAGCAGTGAAACTCTGGGGGGCGGAGGTGATTACGAGCAGTACTTC. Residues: CASSETLGGGGDYEQYF.

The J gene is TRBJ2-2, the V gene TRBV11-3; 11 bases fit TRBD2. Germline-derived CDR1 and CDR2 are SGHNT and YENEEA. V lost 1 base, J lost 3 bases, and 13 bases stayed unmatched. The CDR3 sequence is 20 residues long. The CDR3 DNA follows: TGTGCCAGCAGCTTAGCGGATTTCGGACTAGCGGGTCTTGACACCGGGGAGCTGTTTTTT. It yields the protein CASSLADFGLAGLDTGELFF.

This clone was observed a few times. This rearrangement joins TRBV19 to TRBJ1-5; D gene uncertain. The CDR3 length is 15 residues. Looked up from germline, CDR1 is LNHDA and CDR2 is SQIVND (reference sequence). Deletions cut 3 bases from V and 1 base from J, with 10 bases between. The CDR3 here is CASSMVAESNQPQHF. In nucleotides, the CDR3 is TGTGCCAGTAGTATGGTGGCGGAAAGCAATCAGCCCCAGCATTTT.

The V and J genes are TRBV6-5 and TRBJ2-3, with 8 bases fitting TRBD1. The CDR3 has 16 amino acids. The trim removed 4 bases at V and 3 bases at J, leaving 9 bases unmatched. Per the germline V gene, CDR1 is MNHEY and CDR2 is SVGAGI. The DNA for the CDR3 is TGTGCCAGCAGTTCAACGCCGGGACAGGTAACAGATACGCAGTATTTT. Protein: CASSSTPGQVTDTQYF.

Here the CDR3 DNA reads TGTGCCAGCAGCGCCAGGGGGCATGAGGGAACTGAAGCTTTCTTT. Protein product: CASSARGHEGTEAFF. The chain links TRBV9 to TRBJ1-1, with 8 bases lining up with TRBD1. Germline CDR1 reads SGDLS; CDR2 reads YYNGEE. Trimming at V came to 3 bases and at J to 5 bases, leaving 9 bases not matched to a gene. The CDR3 contains 15 residues.

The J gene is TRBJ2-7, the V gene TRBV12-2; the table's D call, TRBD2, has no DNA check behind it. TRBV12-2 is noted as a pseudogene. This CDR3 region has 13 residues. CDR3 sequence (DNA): TGTGCAAGTCGCTTGGAAGGGGGGGACGAGCAGTACTTC. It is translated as CASRLEGGDEQYF.

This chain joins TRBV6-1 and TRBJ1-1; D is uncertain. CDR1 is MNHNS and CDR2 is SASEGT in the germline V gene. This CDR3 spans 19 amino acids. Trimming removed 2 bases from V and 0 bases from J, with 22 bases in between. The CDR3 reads CASSETRLGLGWVNTEAFF. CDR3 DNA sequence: TGTGCCAGCAGTGAAACGCGATTGGGCCTCGGGTGGGTGAACACTGAAGCTTTCTTT.

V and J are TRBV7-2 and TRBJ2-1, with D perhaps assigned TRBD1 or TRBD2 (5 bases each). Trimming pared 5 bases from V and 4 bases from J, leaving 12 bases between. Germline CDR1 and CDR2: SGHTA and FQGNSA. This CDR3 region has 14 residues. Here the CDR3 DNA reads TGTGCCAGCAGCCCCTGGGACGAATACAATGAGCAGTTCTTC. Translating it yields CASSPWDEYNEQFF.

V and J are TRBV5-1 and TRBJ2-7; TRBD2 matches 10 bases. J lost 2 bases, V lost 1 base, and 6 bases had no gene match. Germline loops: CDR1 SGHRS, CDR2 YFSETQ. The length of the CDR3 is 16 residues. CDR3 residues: CASSLFSGRIPYEQYF. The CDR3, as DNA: TGCGCCAGCAGCTTGTTTAGCGGGAGGATCCCCTACGAGCAGTACTTC.

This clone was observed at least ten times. The CDR3, as DNA: TGTGCCAGCAGCATTCCTGGGTCGCAATCCTACGAGCAGTACTTC. It yields the protein CASSIPGSQSYEQYF. The chain links TRBV7-8 to TRBJ2-7; no clear D. V lost 5 bases and J 1 base, leaving 15 bases between the germline ends. CDR1 SGHVS and CDR2 FQNEAQ come from the germline V gene. The CDR3 totals 15 residues. The full variable domain, with the rest looked up from reference TRBV7-8 and TRBJ2-7, is GAGVSQSPRYKVAKRGQDVALRCDPISGHVSLFWYQQALGQGPEFLTYFQNEAQLDKSGLPSDRFFAERPEGSVSTLKIQRTQQEDSAVYLCASSIPGSQSYEQYFGPGTRLTVT.

CDR3 nucleotides: TGTGCCAGCAGCTGGGCCAGGGGCACAGATACGCAGTATTTT. Translating gives CASSWARGTDTQYF. The chain carries TRBV5-4 and TRBJ2-3; maybe TRBD1 (5 bases). V was shortened by 3 bases and J by 1 base, with 9 bases between the two germline ends. This CDR3 is built from 14 residues. Germline CDR1 is SGHNT and CDR2 is YYREEE (reference sequence).

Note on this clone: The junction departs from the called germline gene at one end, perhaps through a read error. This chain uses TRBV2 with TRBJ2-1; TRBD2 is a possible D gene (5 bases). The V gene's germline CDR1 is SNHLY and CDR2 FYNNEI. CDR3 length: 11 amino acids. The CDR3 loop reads CASSDFSSAVF. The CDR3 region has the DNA TGTGCCAGCAGTGATTTTAGTAGCGCGGTCTTC.

The DNA of the CDR3 is TGTGCCAGCAGTGTTAGGGAAACTAATGAAAAACTGTTTTTT. It yields the protein CASSVRETNEKLFF. The genes are TRBV2 and TRBJ1-4; D is ambiguous. The CDR3 has 14 amino acids. Germline V gene data show CDR1 as SNHLY and CDR2 as FYNNEI. Trimming pared 4 bases from V and 1 base from J, leaving 7 bases between.

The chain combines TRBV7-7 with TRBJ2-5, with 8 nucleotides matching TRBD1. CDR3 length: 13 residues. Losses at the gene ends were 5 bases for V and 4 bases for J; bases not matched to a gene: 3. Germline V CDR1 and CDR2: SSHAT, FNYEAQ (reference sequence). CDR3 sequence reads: CASSRDRLETQYF. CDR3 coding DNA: TGTGCCAGCAGCCGGGACAGGCTAGAGACCCAGTACTTC. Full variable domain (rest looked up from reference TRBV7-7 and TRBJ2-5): GAGVSQSPRYKVTKRGQDVTLRCDPISSHATLYWYQQALGQGPEFLTYFNYEAQPDKSGLPSDRFSAERPEGSISTLTIQRTEQRDSAMYRCASSRDRLETQYFGPGTRLLVL.

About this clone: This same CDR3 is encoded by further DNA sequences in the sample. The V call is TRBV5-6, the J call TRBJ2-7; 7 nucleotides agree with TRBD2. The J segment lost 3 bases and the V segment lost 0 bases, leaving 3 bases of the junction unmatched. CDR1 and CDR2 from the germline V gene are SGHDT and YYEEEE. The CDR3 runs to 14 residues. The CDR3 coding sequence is TGTGCCAGCAGCTTGGGGCTAGCGGTCTACGAGCAGTACTTC. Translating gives CASSLGLAVYEQYF.

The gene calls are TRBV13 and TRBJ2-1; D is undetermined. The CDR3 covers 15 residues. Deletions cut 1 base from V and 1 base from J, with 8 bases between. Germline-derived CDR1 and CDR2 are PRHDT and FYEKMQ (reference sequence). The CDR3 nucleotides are TGTGCCAGCAGCTTAGAAGGCGATTCCTACAATGAGCAGTTCTTC. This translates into CASSLEGDSYNEQFF.

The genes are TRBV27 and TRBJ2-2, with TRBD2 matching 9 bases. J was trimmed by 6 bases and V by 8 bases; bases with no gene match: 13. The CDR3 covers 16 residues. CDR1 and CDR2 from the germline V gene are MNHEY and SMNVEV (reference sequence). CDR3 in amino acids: CASAGFWREGAGELFF. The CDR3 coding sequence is TGTGCCAGCGCGGGGTTCTGGCGGGAGGGCGCCGGGGAGCTGTTTTTT.

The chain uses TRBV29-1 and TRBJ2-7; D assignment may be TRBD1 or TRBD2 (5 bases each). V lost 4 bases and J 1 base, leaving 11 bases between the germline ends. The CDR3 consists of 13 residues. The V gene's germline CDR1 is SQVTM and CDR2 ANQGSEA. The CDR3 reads CSVGGSVSYEQYF. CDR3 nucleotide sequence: TGCAGCGTTGGGGGGTCGGTTTCCTACGAGCAGTACTTC.

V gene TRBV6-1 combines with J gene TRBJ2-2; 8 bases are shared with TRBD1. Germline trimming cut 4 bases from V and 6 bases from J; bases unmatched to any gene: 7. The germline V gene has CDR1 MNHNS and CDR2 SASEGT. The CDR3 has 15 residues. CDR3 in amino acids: CASSGLDRVSGELFF. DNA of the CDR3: TGTGCCAGCAGTGGTCTGGACAGGGTGTCCGGGGAGCTGTTTTTT.

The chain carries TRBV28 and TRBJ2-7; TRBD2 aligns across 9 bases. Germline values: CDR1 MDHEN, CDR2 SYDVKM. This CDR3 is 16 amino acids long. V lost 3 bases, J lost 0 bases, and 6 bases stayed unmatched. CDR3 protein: CASSFGAGGRSYEQYF. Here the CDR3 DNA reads TGTGCCAGCAGTTTCGGAGCGGGAGGACGCTCCTACGAGCAGTACTTC. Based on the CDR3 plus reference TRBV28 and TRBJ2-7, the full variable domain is DVKVTQSSRYLVKRTGEKVFLECVQDMDHENMFWYRQDPGLGLRLIYFSYDVKMKEKGDIPEGYSVSREKKERFSLILESASTNQTSMYLCASSFGAGGRSYEQYFGPGTRLTVT.

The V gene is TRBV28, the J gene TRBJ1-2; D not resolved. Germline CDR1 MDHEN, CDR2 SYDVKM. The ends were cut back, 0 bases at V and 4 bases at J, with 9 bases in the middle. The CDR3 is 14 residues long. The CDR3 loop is CASSLWGGSYGYTF. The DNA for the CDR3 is TGTGCCAGCAGTTTATGGGGTGGAAGCTATGGCTACACCTTC.

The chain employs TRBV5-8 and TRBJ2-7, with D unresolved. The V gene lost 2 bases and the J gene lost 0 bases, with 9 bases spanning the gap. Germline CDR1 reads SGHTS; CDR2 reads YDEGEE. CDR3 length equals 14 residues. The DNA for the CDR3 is TGTGCCAGCAGCTTCACGAGCAGCTCCTACGAGCAGTACTTC. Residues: CASSFTSSSYEQYF.

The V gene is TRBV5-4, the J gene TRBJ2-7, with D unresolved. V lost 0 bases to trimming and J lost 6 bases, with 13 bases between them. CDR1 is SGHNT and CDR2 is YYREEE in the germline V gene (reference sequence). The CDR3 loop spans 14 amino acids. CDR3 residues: CASSLEPGPLEQYF. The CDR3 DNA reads TGTGCCAGCAGCTTGGAACCGGGCCCCCTCGAGCAGTACTTC.

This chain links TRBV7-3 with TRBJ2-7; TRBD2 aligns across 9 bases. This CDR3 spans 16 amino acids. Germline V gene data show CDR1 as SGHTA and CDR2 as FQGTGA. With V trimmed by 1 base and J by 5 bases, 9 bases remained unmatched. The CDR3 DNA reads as TGTGCCAGCAGCTTAAGGGGTAGCGGGAGTTCTAACGAGCAGTACTTC. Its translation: CASSLRGSGSSNEQYF. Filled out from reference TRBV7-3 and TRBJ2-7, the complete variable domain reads GAGVSQTPSNKVTEKGKYVELRCDPISGHTALYWYRQSLGQGPEFLIYFQGTGAADDSGLPNDRFFAVRPEGSVSTLKIQRTERGDSAVYLCASSLRGSGSSNEQYFGPGTRLTVT.

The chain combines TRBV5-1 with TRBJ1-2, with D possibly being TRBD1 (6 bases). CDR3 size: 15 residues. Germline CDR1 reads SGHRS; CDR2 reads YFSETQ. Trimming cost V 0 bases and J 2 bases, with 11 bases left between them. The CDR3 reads CASSLVGAENYGYTF. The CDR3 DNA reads TGCGCCAGCAGCTTGGTGGGGGCAGAGAACTATGGCTACACCTTC.

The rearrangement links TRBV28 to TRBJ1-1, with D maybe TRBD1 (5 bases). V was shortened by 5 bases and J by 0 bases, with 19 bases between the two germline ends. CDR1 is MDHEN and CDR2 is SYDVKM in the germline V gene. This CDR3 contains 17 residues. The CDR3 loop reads CASSNQGWGPLNTEAFF. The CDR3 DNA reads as TGTGCCAGCAGTAACCAGGGATGGGGTCCATTGAACACTGAAGCTTTCTTT.